The next 11 T cell receptor beta chains were all read from a single sample in a study of blood T cells in healthy people across ages. Then a second PCR, running roughly 7 to 11 cycles, was carried out with a sample-barcoded 5' primer and a J-beta primer mix. TCRdb re-derived calls from the 5' RACE reads in MiXCR, one entry per CDR3 protein. The table lists around 500,000 distinct CDR3 sequences, around 50% of them singletons. What was sequenced was blood. The receptors shown here come from a man at least 80 years old in good health.

This clonotype was observed a few times. The J gene is TRBJ2-7, the V gene TRBV15; 8 bases are a match to TRBD2. After removal of 0 bases from V and 2 bases from J, the junction contained 9 bases not matched to a gene. The CDR3 length is 17 residues. CDR1 LNHNV and CDR2 YYDKDF come from the germline V gene (reference sequence). CDR3 sequence (DNA): TGTGCCACCAGCAGAGATCCCGCTAGCGGGCTTACCTACGAGCAGTACTTC. Residues: CATSRDPASGLTYEQYF.

V is TRBV6-2 or TRBV6-3 and J is TRBJ2-1, with D possibly being TRBD1 (6 bases). The CDR3 runs 15 residues. The germline gives CDR1 MNHEY, CDR2 SVGEGT. V was pared by 6 bases and J by 3 bases, with 15 bases between. CDR3 coding DNA: TGTGCCAGCAGGACAGGTCCCCTCCTCTACAATGAGCAGTTCTTC. It specifies CASRTGPLLYNEQFF.

The rearrangement joins TRBV6-1 to TRBJ1-5; D not resolved. The V end was cut by 4 bases, the J end by 5 bases, with 9 bases between. Germline V gives CDR1 MNHNS, CDR2 SASEGT. The length of the CDR3 is 13 residues. DNA of the CDR3: TGTGCCAGCAGTGGGAACAGTCATCAGCCCCAGCATTTT. This translates into CASSGNSHQPQHF.

This rearrangement joins TRBV28 to TRBJ2-3, with 7 bases that match TRBD1. The length of the CDR3 is 16 residues. V trimming: 5 bases; J trimming: 2 bases; junction bases outside the gene matches: 10. The germline V gene encodes CDR1 MDHEN and CDR2 SYDVKM. The CDR3 spells CASSPNRGPSTDTQYF. The CDR3 nucleotides are TGTGCCAGCAGTCCCAACAGGGGCCCCTCCACAGATACGCAGTATTTT. The whole variable domain, filled in from reference TRBV28 and TRBJ2-3, reads DVKVTQSSRYLVKRTGEKVFLECVQDMDHENMFWYRQDPGLGLRLIYFSYDVKMKEKGDIPEGYSVSREKKERFSLILESASTNQTSMYLCASSPNRGPSTDTQYFGPGTRLTVL.

This clonotype showed up just a few times. This CDR3 reads CASSIDSYNSPLHF. CDR3 in DNA: TGCGCCAGCAGCATCGACAGCTATAATTCACCCCTCCACTTT. The rearrangement joins TRBV5-1 to TRBJ1-6, with D possibly being TRBD1 (5 bases). V was pared by 4 bases and J by 3 bases, with 8 bases between. This CDR3 is 14 amino acids long. Looked up from germline, CDR1 is SGHRS and CDR2 is YFSETQ.

This chain connects TRBV5-1 to TRBJ2-7; 8 nucleotides line up with TRBD1. The DNA end is more similar to TRBJ2-4, so the J call may be wrong. The CDR3 runs 14 residues. Germline CDR1 and CDR2: SGHRS and YFSETQ. DNA for the CDR3: TGCGCCAGCAGGCAGACAGGGGCAGGAAACATTCAGTACTTC. Translated, it gives CASRQTGAGNIQYF.

The chain links TRBV20-1 to TRBJ2-3; 9 positions agree with TRBD2. The CDR3 runs 14 residues. Germline CDR1 reads DFQATT; CDR2 reads SNEGSKA (reference sequence). The ends lost 3 bases at V and 7 bases at J; junction bases unmatched: 8. The chain's CDR3 is CSASVSGSQYTQYF. The CDR3, as DNA: TGCAGTGCTAGCGTTAGCGGGAGTCAATATACGCAGTATTTT.

This clonotype was counted at least ten times. CDR3 nucleotide sequence: TGTGCCAGCAGTCAACTTCAGGGAACTGGGGCCAACGTCCTGACTTTC. It codes for CASSQLQGTGANVLTF. This rearrangement joins TRBV6-6 to TRBJ2-6, with a weak D call TRBD1 (5 bases). Germline V lookup: CDR1 MNHNY, CDR2 SVGAGI (reference sequence). CDR3 length equals 16 residues. The ends were cut back, 5 bases at V and 2 bases at J, with 13 bases in the middle.

Turning to this clonotype: The junction departs from the called germline gene at one end, perhaps through a read error. The CDR3 reads CASSLRQMNTETFF. CDR3 bases: TGTGCCAGCAGCTTACGGCAGATGAACACTGAAACTTTCTTT. The chain couples TRBV7-9 to TRBJ1-1, with D hard to call. Per the germline V gene, CDR1 is SEHNR and CDR2 is FQNEAQ (reference sequence). The CDR3 has 14 amino acids.

J is TRBJ2-3 and V is TRBV20-1, with 9 bases matching TRBD2. The ends lost 2 bases at V and 14 bases at J; junction bases unmatched: 26. CDR3 length: 18 amino acids. Germline V gene lookup returns CDR1 DFQATT and CDR2 SNEGSKA (reference sequence). The CDR3 DNA follows: TGCAGTGCTAGATCTCGAAGGCGGGAGGGCCCTTCGCACAGATACGCGTATTTT. It is translated as CSARSRRREGPSHRYAYF.

The chain has TRBV20-1 and TRBJ2-5; 9 nucleotides line up with TRBD2. Looked up from germline, CDR1 is DFQATT and CDR2 is SNEGSKA (reference sequence). The CDR3 totals 15 residues. The V segment lost 3 bases and the J segment 2 bases; nucleotides outside the gene matches: 7. The CDR3 protein is CSARMASGVQETQYF. The CDR3 bases are TGCAGTGCTAGGATGGCTAGCGGGGTACAAGAGACCCAGTACTTC.